Listed below are T cell receptor beta chains from one sample, sequenced in a study of cytomegalovirus exposure and HLA in healthy donors. Method: immunoSEQ multiplex PCR; TCRdb's copy keeps in-frame clones and lacks some. This sample has roughly 200,000 clones, with around 80% found just once. The sequencing sample was made of PBMCs. These receptors were collected from a young man in good health and CMV-seronegative. The CDR3 runs from the conserved cysteine through the conserved F or W. The D gene is left open where the match is weak. The size of a clone is reported for some rows only, either as once, few or many, or as a class for expanded clones.

TRBV28,TRBJ1-1,.,.,TGTGCCAGCAGGCAAGGGGGTGCGAACACTGAAGCTTTCTTT,CASRQGGANTEAFF
TRBV28,TRBJ1-2,.,once,TGTGCCAGCAGTTCCCAGGGTTTGAGGTATGGCTACACCTTC,CASSSQGLRYGYTF
TRBV5-1,TRBJ1-1,TRBD1,.,TGCGCCAGCAGCGCCCGAGGGGACAGTGAAGCTTTCTTT,CASSARGDSEAFF
TRBV30,TRBJ1-3,.,.,TGTGCCACAACCCGGGGCTCTGGAAACACCATATATTTT,CATTRGSGNTIYF
TRBV6-5,TRBJ2-5,.,.,TGTGCCAGCAGTTACTCCCCGCCTACAGGGAAAGAGACCCAGTACTTC,CASSYSPPTGKETQYF
TRBV10-1,TRBJ1-3,.,few,TGCGCCAGCAGTGGGACAGACTCTGGAAACACCATATATTTT,CASSGTDSGNTIYF
TRBV19,TRBJ2-2,.,.,TGTGCCAGTAGTATCGGGAACCCCGGGGAGCTGTTTTTT,CASSIGNPGELFF
TRBV27,TRBJ2-7,.,few,TGTGCCAGCAGTTTACAGGGGCGGTTCTACGAGCAGTACTTC,CASSLQGRFYEQYF
TRBV28,TRBJ2-3,TRBD2,.,TGTGCCAGCAGTTTAGCGGCGGGGGGGTACACAGATACGCAGTATTTT,CASSLAAGGYTDTQYF
TRBV10-2,TRBJ2-2,.,.,TGCGCCAGCAGACCGGGACTCCAGAACACCGGGGAGCTGTTTTTT,CASRPGLQNTGELFF
TRBV6-6,TRBJ2-5,TRBD2,few,TGTGCCAGCAGTTATCTACTAGCGGGGAATCAAGAGACCCAGTACTTC,CASSYLLAGNQETQYF
TRBV27,TRBJ2-7,TRBD2,.,TGTGCCAGCAGTCCGGGACTAGCGGGAGGGTCCTACGAGCAGTACTTC,CASSPGLAGGSYEQYF
TRBV5-1,TRBJ1-6,TRBD1,.,TGCGCCAGCGGGCGAGGGGGACAGGGGTATAATTCACCCCTCCACTTT,CASGRGGQGYNSPLHF
TRBV13,TRBJ2-4,.,.,TGTGCCAGCAGGATGCAGGGGTCGTTTGACATTCAGTACTTC,CASRMQGSFDIQYF
TRBV27,TRBJ1-2,.,.,TGTGCCAGCAGTTCATCAGGGGTCGACTATGGCTACACCTTC,CASSSSGVDYGYTF